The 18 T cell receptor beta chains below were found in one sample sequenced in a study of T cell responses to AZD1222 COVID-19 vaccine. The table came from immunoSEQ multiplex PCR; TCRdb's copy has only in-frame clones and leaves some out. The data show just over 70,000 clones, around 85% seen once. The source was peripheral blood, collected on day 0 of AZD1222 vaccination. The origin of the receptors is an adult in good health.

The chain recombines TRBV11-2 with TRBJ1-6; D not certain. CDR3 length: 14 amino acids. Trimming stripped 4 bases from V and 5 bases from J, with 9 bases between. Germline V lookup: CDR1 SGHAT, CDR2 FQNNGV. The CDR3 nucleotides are TGTGCCAGCAGCTCGCAGTGGGATAATTCACCCCTCCACTTT. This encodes CASSSQWDNSPLHF.

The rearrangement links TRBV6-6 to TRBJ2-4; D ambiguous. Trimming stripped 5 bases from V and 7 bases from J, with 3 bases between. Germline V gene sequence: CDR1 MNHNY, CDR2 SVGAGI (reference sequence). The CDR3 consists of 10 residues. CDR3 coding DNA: TGTGCCAGCAGTGGGAACATTCAGTACTTC. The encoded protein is CASSGNIQYF.

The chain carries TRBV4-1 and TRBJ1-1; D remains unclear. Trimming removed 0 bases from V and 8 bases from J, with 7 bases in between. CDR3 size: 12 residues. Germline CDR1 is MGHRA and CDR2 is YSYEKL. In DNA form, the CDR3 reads TGCGCCAGCAGCCAAGATCGGAGGGAAGCTTTCTTT. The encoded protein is CASSQDRREAFF.

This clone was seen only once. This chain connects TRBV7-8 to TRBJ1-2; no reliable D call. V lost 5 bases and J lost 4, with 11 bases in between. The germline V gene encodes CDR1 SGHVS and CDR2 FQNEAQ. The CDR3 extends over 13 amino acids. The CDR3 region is CASSLPASYGYTF. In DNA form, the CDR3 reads TGTGCCAGCAGCCTACCAGCCAGCTATGGCTACACCTTC.

CDR3 nucleotide sequence: TGTGCCAGCAGTTCCCCCTTATTCGCCGGGGAGCTGTTTTTT. It translates to CASSSPLFAGELFF. The chain combines TRBV27 with TRBJ2-2; D uncertain. V was shortened by 4 bases and J by 6 bases, with 12 bases between the two germline ends. This CDR3 is 14 amino acids long. The germline gives CDR1 MNHEY, CDR2 SMNVEV (reference sequence).

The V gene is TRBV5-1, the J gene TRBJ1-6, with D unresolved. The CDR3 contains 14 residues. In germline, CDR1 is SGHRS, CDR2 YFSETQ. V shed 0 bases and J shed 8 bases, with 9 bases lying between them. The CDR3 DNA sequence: TGCGCCAGCAGCTTGGATGGCTGGGATTCACCCCTCCACTTT. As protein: CASSLDGWDSPLHF. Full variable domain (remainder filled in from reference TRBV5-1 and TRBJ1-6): KAGVTQTPRYLIKTRGQQVTLSCSPISGHRSVSWYQQTPGQGLQFLFEYFSETQRNKGNFPGRFSGRQFSNSRSEMNVSTLELGDSALYLCASSLDGWDSPLHFGNGTRLTVT.

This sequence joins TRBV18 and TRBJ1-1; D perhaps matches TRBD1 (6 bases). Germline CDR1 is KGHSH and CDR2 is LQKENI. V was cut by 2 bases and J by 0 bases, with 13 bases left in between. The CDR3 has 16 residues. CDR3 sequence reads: CASSPSRGGVNTEAFF. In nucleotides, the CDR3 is TGTGCCAGCTCACCAAGCAGGGGAGGTGTGAACACTGAAGCTTTCTTT.

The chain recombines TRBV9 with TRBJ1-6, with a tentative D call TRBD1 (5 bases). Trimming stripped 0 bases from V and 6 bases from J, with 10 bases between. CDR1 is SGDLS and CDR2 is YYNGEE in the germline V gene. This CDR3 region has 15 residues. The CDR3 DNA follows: TGTGCCAGCAGCGTAGCGGGGACGGCTAATTCACCCCTCCACTTT. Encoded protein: CASSVAGTANSPLHF.

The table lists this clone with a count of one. The CDR3 region has the DNA TGTGCCAGCAGCCCTGCCAAGGCGGGGGGTGACACTGAAGCTTTCTTT. This translates into CASSPAKAGGDTEAFF. The V and J genes are TRBV5-4 and TRBJ1-1, with D possibly TRBD1 on 5 matching bases. Germline CDR1 reads SGHNT; CDR2 reads YYREEE (reference sequence). The V end lost 4 bases, the J end lost 3 bases, and 19 bases lay between the germline ends. The CDR3 totals 16 residues.

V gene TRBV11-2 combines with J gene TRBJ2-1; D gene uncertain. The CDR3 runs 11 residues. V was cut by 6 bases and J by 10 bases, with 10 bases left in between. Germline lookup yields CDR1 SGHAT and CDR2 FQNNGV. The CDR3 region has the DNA TGTGCCAGCAGGTCTAGAGGAGAGCAGTTCTTC. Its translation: CASRSRGEQFF.

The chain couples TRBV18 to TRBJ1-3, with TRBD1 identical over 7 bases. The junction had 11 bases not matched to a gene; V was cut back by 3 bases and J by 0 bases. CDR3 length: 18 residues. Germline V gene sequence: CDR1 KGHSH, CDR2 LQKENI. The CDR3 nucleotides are TGTGCCAGCTCACCGCTTCAGCCGGGGACAGCCTCTGGAAACACCATATATTTT. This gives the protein CASSPLQPGTASGNTIYF.

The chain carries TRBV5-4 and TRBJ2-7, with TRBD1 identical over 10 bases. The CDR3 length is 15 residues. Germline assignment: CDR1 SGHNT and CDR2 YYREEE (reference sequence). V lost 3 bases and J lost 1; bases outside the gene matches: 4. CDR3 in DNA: TGTGCCAGCAGCTCTCGGGACAGGGGTTCCTACGAGCAGTACTTC. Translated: CASSSRDRGSYEQYF.

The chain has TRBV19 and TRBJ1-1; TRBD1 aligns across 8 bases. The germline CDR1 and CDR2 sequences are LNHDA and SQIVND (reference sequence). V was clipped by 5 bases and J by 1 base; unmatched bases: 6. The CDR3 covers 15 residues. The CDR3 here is CASSGFGQGNTEAFF. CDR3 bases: TGTGCCAGTAGTGGATTCGGACAGGGGAACACTGAAGCTTTCTTT.

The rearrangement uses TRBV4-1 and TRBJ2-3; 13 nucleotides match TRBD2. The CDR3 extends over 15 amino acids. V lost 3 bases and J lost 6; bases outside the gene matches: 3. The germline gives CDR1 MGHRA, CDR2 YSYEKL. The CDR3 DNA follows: TGCGCCAGCAGCCACCCGGGACTAGCGGGGGATACGCAGTATTTT. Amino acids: CASSHPGLAGDTQYF.

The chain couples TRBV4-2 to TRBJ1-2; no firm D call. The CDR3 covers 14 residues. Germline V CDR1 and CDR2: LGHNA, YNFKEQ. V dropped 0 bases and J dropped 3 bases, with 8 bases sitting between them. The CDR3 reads CASSQDVADYGYTF. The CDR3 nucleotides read TGTGCCAGCAGCCAAGATGTCGCGGACTATGGCTACACCTTC.

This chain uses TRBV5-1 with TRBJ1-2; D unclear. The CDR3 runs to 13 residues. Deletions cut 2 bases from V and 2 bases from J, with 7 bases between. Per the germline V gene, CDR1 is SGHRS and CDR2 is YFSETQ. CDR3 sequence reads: CASSFGKNYGYTF. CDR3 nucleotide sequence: TGCGCCAGCAGCTTTGGAAAAAACTATGGCTACACCTTC.

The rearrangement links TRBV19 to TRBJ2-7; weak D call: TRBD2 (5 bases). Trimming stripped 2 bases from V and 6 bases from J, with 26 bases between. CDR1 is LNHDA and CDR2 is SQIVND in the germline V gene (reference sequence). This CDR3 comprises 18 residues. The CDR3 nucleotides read TGTGCCAGTAGTATAACGGGGTCTCGGGCCTCGGATGGAGGCGAGCAGTACTTC. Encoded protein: CASSITGSRASDGGEQYF.

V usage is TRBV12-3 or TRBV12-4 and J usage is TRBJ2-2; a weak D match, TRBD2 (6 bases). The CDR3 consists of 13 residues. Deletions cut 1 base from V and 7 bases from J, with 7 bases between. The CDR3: CASSLGGVGELFF. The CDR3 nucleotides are TGTGCCAGCAGTTTAGGGGGGGTCGGGGAGCTGTTTTTT.